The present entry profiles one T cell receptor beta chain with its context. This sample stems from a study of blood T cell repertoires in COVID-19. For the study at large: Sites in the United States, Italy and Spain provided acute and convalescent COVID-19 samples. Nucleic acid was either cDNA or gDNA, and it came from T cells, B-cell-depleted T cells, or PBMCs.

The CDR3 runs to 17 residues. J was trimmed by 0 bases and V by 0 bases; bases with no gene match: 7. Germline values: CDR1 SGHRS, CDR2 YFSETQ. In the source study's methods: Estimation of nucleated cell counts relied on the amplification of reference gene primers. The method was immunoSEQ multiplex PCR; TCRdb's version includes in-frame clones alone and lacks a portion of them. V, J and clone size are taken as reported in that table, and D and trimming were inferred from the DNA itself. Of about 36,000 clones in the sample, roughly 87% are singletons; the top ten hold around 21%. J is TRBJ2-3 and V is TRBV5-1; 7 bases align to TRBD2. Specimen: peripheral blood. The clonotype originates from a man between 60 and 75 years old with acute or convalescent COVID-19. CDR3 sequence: CASSLALASGSTDTQYF. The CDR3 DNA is TGCGCCAGCAGCTTGGCTTTGGCTAGCGGAAGCACAGATACGCAGTATTTT.